This T cell receptor (beta chain) was identified in a study of cytomegalovirus exposure and HLA in healthy donors. Primers for the PCR totalled 60 Vbeta and 13 Jbeta. Repertoires were generated with immunoSEQ multiplex PCR, while TCRdb's copy carries only in-frame clones and drops some. This table holds 110,000 to 150,000 clones, around two thirds found once. The study sampled nominally healthy donors, though unrecorded immune exposures were likely. The clonotype comes from a man between 18 and 35 years old in good health and CMV-seropositive. The sequenced material came from PBMCs.

The CDR3 sequence: CASSYSGGLKTGELFF. The DNA for the CDR3 is TGTGCCAGCAGTTACTCGGGGGGGCTGAAGACCGGGGAGCTGTTTTTT. The V and J genes are TRBV6-5 and TRBJ2-2; maybe TRBD2 (7 bases). The CDR3 totals 16 residues. Germline CDR1 MNHEY, CDR2 SVGAGI. Trimming shortened V by 0 bases and J by 5 bases, and 13 bases separated the two germline ends.